This T cell receptor beta chain is drawn from a study of cytomegalovirus exposure and HLA in healthy donors. Vbeta (60) and Jbeta (13) primers were used in the PCR. The repertoire was sequenced with immunoSEQ multiplex PCR; TCRdb's copy has only in-frame clones and lacks some. The sample has about 140,000 clones; almost 85% are singletons. Broader study findings: Trimming of TCR beta V- and J-genes showed a link, identified in a later analysis, to a missense DCLRE1C variant. Productive rates of about 90% or about 30% were seen for most TCR beta V segments in an earlier analysis.

A note on this clone: Its specificity is not known. At one end the junction does not follow the germline gene, possibly because of a read error.

The CDR3 length is 12 residues. CDR1 is SEHNR and CDR2 is FQNEAQ in the germline V gene (reference sequence). This TCR derives from a woman aged 40 to 50 in good health and CMV-seronegative. The chain joins TRBV7-9 to TRBJ1-2, with a tentative D call TRBD1 (5 bases). Sequencing was performed on PBMCs. This CDR3 reads CASSYHVTAGDF. The DNA of the CDR3 is TGTGCCAGCAGCTACCACGTGACAGCGGGGGACTTC.